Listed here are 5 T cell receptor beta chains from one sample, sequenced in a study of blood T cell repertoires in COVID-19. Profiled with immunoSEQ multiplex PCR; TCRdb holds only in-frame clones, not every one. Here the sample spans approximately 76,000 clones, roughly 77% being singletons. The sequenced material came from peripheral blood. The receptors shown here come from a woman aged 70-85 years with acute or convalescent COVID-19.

In DNA, the CDR3 is TGTGCCAGCAGTCCCGACCTGAGACTAGCGAGCACAGATACGCAGTATTTT. This encodes CASSPDLRLASTDTQYF. The chain is built from TRBV6-6 and TRBJ2-3; 8 bases are shared with TRBD2. V was clipped by 5 bases and J by 0 bases; unmatched bases: 10. CDR3 length: 17 amino acids. Germline loops: CDR1 MNHNY, CDR2 SVGAGI (reference sequence).

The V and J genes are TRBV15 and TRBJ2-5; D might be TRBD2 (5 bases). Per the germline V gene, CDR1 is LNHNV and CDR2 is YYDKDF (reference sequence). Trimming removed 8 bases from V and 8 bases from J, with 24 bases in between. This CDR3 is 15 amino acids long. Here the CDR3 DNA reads TGTGCCACCCAGCTTCAGGCCGGGGTGGTTGGAACCCAGTACTTC. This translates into CATQLQAGVVGTQYF.

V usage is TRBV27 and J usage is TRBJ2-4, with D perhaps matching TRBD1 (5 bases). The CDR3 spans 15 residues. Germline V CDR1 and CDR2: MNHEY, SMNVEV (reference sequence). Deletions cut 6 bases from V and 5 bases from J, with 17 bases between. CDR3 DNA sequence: TGTGCCAGCAGCTCCCCTCAGGGCATCCAAAACATTCAGTACTTC. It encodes CASSSPQGIQNIQYF.

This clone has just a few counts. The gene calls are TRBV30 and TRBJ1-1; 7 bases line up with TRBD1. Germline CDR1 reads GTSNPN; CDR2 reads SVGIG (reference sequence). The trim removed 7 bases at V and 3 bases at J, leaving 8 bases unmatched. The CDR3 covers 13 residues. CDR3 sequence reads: CASTTGDDTEAFF. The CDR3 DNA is TGTGCCTCGACTACAGGGGATGACACTGAAGCTTTCTTT.

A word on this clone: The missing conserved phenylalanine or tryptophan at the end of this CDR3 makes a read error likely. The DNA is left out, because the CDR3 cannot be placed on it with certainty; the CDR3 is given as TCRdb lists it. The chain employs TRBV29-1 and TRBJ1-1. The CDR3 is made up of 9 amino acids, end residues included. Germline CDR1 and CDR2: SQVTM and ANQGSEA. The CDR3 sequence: CSVEGAPEI.